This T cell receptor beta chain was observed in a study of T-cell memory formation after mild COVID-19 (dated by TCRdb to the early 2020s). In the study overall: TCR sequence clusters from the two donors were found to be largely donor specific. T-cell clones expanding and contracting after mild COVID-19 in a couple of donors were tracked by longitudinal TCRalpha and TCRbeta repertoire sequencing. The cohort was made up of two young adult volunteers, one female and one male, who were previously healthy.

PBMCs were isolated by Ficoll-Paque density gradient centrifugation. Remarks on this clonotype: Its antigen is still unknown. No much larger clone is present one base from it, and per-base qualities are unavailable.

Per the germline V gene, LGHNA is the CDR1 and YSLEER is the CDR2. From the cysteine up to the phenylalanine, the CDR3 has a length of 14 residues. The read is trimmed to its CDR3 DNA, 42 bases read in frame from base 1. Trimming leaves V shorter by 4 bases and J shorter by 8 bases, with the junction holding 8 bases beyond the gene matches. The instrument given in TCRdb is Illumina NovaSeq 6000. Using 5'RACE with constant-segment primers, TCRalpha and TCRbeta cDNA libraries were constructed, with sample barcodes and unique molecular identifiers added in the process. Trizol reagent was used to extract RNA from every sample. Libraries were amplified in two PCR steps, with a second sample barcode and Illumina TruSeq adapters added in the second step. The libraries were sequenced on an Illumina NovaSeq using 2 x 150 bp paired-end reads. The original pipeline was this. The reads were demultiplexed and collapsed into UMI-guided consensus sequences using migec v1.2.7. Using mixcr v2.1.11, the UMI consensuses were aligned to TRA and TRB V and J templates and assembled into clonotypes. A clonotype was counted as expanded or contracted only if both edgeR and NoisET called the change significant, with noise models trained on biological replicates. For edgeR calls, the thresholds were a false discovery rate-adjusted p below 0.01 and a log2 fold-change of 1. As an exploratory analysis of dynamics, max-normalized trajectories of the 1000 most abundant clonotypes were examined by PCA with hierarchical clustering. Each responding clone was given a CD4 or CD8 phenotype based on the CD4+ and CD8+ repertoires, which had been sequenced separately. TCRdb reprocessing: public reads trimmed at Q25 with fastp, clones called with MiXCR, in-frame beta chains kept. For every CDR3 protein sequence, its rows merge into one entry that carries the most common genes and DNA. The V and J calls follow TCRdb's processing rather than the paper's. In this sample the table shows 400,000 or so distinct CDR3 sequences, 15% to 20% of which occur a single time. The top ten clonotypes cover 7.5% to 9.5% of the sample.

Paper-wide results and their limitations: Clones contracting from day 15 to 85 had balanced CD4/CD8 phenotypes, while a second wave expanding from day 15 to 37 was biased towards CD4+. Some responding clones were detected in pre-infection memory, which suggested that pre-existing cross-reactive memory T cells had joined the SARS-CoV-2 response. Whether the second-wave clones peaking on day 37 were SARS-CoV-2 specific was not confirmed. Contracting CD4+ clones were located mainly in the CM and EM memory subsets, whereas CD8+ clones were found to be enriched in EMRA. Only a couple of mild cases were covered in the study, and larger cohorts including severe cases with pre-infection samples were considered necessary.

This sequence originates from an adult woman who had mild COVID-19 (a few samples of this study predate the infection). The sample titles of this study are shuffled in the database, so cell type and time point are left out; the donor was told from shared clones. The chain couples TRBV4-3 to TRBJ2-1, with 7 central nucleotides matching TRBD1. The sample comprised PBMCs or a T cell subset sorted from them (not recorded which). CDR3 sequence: CASSPQGDTDEQFF. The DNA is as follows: TGCGCCAGCAGCCCCCAGGGGGATACAGATGAGCAGTTCTTC.